This T cell receptor beta chain appears in the sequencing data of a study of CD8 T cells in Susac syndrome. Roughly 0.45 to 1 ug RNA was reverse transcribed with random hexamers. TCRdb recomputed calls from the immunoSEQ multiplex PCR reads with MiXCR, one row per CDR3 protein. The table includes about 200,000 distinct CDR3 sequences, approximately 95% detected once. The sequence derives from a human donor with multiple sclerosis. Material: CD4+ T cells from PBMCs.

The CDR3 region is CSGRDSGEKLFF. CDR3 in DNA: TGCAGCGGGCGGGACTCCGGAGAAAAACTGTTTTTT. The chain employs TRBV29-1 and TRBJ1-4; D possibly corresponds to TRBD1 (5 bases). The CDR3 is 12 amino acids. The V end lost 7 bases, the J end lost 8 bases, and 14 bases lay between the germline ends. Germline V lookup: CDR1 SQVTM, CDR2 ANQGSEA. The whole variable domain, filled in from reference TRBV29-1 and TRBJ1-4, reads SAVISQKPSRDICQRGTSLTIQCQVDSQVTMMFWYRQQPGQSLTLIATANQGSEATYESGFVIDKFPISRPNLTFSTLTVSNMSPEDSSIYLCSGRDSGEKLFFGSGTQLSVL.